The TCR beta chain under discussion was sequenced for a study of shared clonotypes between healthy human individuals. Only in-frame clones appear in the TCRdb table, and some are missing; sequencing was by immunoSEQ multiplex PCR. The repertoire holds more than 400,000 clones, with approximately 95% as singletons. The ends were cut back, 2 bases at V and 7 bases at J, with 8 bases in the middle. The CDR3 has 13 residues. Germline V gene data show CDR1 as MNHNY and CDR2 as SVGAGI (reference sequence). The source of this sequence is a woman between 25 and 40 years old in good health. Sequenced input: naive CD4+ T cells sorted from blood. Subset specified: CD45RA+ positively selected. The V and J genes are TRBV6-6 and TRBJ2-2; maybe TRBD1 (5 bases). CDR3 sequence: CASSYGAYGELFF. Written as DNA, the CDR3 is TGTGCCAGCAGTTACGGGGCATACGGGGAGCTGTTTTTT.